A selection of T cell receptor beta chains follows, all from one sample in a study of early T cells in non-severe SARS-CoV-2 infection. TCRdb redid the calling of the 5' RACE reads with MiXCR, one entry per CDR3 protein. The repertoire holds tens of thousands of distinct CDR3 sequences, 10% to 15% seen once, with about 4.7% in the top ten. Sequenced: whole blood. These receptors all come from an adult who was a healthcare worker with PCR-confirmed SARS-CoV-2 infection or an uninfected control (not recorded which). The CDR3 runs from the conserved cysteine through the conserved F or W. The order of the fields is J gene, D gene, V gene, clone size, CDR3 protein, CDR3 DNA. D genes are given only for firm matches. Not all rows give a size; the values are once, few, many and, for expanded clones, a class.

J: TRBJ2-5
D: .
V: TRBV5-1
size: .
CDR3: CASSLVEAETQYF
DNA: TGCGCCAGCAGCTTGGTTGAGGCGGAGACCCAGTACTTC

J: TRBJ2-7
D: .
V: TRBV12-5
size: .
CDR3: CASGGVYEQYF
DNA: TGTGCTAGTGGAGGTGTGTACGAGCAGTACTTC

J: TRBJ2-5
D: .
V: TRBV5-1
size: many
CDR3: CASSQGVGETQYF
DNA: TGCGCCAGCAGCCAGGGTGTCGGAGAGACCCAGTACTTC

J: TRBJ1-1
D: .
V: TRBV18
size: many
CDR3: CASSPWGAGTWTEAFF
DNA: TGTGCCAGCTCACCATGGGGGGCGGGTACGTGGACTGAAGCTTTCTTT

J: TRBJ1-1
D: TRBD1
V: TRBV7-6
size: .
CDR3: CASSSNPGTGTWTEAFF
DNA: TGTGCCAGCAGCTCTAACCCCGGGACAGGGACGTGGACTGAAGCTTTCTTT

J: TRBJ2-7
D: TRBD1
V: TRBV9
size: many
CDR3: CASSVGGQGVYEQYF
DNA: TGTGCCAGCAGCGTAGGGGGACAGGGTGTCTACGAGCAGTACTTC

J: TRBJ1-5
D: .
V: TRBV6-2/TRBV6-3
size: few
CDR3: CASRDVSNQPQHF
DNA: TGTGCCAGCAGAGACGTGAGTAATCAGCCCCAGCATTTT

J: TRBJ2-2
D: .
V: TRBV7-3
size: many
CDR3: CASSLALQTGELFF
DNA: TGTGCCAGCAGCCTCGCCCTTCAGACCGGGGAGCTGTTTTTT

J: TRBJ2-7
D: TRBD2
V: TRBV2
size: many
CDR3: CASKVTAGVIEQYF
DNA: TGTGCCAGCAAGGTGACAGCGGGGGTCATCGAGCAGTACTTC

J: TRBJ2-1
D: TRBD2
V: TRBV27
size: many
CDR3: CASKGGSVDEQFF
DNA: TGTGCCAGCAAGGGCGGGAGTGTCGATGAGCAGTTCTTC

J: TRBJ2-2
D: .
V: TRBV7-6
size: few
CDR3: CASSLGSAGELFF
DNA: TGTGCCAGCAGCTTAGGGAGCGCCGGGGAGCTGTTTTTT

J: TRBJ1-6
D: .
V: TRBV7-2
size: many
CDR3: CASSLGTNQNSPLHF
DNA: TGTGCCAGCAGCTTAGGGACAAATCAAAATTCACCCCTCCACTTT

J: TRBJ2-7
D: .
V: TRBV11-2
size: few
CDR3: CASSLAAGPWFEQYF
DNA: TGTGCCAGCAGCTTAGCTGCGGGGCCCTGGTTCGAGCAGTACTTC

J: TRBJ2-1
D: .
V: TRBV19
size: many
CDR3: CASSIAPPQGGNEQFF
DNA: TGTGCCAGTAGTATAGCCCCTCCGCAGGGGGGCAATGAGCAGTTCTTC

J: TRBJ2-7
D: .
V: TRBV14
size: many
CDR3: CASSPLNQGGLPREQYF
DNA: TGTGCCAGCAGCCCCCTAAACCAGGGGGGCCTTCCTAGGGAGCAGTACTTC

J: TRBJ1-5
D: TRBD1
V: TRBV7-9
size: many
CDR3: CASSLSGQDNQPQHF
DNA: TGTGCCAGCAGCTTATCGGGACAGGACAATCAGCCCCAGCATTTT

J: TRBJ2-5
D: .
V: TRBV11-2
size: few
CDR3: CASSLDGVTEEAQYF
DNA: TGTGCCAGCAGCTTAGATGGGGTGACCGAGGAGGCCCAGTACTTC

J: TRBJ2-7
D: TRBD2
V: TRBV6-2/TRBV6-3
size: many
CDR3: CASSFPGLSEQYF
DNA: TGTGCCAGCAGTTTCCCGGGACTATCCGAGCAGTACTTC

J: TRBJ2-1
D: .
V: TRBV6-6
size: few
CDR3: CASSYSPGGSSYNEQFF
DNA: TGTGCCAGCAGTTACTCACCAGGGGGGAGCTCCTACAATGAGCAGTTCTTC

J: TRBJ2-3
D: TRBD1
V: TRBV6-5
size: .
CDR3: CASRASTGTDTQYF
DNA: TGTGCCAGCAGGGCTTCGACAGGGACAGATACGCAGTATTTT

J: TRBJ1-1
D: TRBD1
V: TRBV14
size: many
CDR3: CASSPSTGWGTEAFF
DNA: TGTGCCAGCAGCCCGTCGACAGGGTGGGGTACTGAAGCTTTCTTT

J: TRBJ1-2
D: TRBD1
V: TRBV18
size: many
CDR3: CASSPIATRQGLWYTF
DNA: TGTGCCAGCTCACCAATTGCAACGAGACAGGGGCTATGGTACACCTTC

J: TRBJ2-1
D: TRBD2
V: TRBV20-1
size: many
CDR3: CSAPLAGAPYNEQFF
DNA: TGCAGTGCTCCCCTAGCGGGGGCCCCCTACAATGAGCAGTTCTTC

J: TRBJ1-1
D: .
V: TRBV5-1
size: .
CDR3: CASSLEGQGTEAFF
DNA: TGCGCCAGCAGCTTGGAGGGGCAGGGCACTGAAGCTTTCTTT

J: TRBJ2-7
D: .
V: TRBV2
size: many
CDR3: CASSGTANSYEQYF
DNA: TGTGCCAGCAGTGGGACAGCGAACTCCTACGAGCAGTACTTC

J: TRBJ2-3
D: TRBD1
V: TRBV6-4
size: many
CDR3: CASSDSGTGGPDTQYF
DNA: TGTGCCAGCAGTGACTCCGGGACAGGGGGCCCAGATACGCAGTATTTT

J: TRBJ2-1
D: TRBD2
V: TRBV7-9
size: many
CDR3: CASSLGLAGGLYNEQFF
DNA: TGTGCCAGCAGCCTTGGACTAGCGGGGGGCCTTTACAATGAGCAGTTCTTC

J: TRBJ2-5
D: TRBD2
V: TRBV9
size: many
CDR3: CASSGGEGAGQETQYF
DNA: TGTGCCAGCAGCGGCGGGGAGGGCGCGGGGCAAGAGACCCAGTACTTC

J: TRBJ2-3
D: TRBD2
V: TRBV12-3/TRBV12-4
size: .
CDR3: CASSYRLAGLTDTQYF
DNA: TGTGCCAGCAGTTACAGACTAGCGGGGTTGACAGATACGCAGTATTTT

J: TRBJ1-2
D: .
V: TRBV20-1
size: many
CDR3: CSAREGHGYTF
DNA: TGCAGTGCTAGAGAGGGTCATGGCTACACCTTC

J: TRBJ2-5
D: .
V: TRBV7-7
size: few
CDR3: CASSAEGETQYF
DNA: TGTGCCAGCAGCGCAGAAGGAGAGACCCAGTACTTC

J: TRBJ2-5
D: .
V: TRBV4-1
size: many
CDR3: CASSQEGGGKTQYF
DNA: TGCGCCAGCAGCCAAGAAGGTGGGGGCAAGACCCAGTACTTC

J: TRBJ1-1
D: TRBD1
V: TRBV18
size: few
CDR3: CASSPNRGNTEAFF
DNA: TGTGCCAGCTCACCCAACAGGGGGAACACTGAAGCTTTCTTT

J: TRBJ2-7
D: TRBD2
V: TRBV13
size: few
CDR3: CASSPSETSGVEQYF
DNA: TGTGCCAGCAGCCCCTCAGAGACTAGCGGCGTCGAGCAGTACTTC

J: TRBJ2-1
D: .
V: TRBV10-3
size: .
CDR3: CAISASAGTYNEQFF
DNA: TGTGCCATCAGTGCGTCCGCTGGGACCTACAATGAGCAGTTCTTC

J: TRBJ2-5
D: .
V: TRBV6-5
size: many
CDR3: CASSLDRRGETQYF
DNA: TGTGCCAGCAGCCTTGACAGACGGGGAGAGACCCAGTACTTC

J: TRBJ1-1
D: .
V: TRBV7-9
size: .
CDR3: CASSLRDLNTEAFF
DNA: TGTGCCAGCAGCTTAAGGGACCTAAACACTGAAGCTTTCTTT

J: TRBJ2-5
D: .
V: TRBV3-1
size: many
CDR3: CASSPGLGGQETQYF
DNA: TGTGCCAGCAGCCCCGGCTTAGGGGGGCAAGAGACCCAGTACTTC

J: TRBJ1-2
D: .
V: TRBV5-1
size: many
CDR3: CASSLSGQARANYGYTF
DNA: TGCGCCAGCAGCTTGTCGGGCCAGGCCAGGGCGAACTATGGCTACACCTTC